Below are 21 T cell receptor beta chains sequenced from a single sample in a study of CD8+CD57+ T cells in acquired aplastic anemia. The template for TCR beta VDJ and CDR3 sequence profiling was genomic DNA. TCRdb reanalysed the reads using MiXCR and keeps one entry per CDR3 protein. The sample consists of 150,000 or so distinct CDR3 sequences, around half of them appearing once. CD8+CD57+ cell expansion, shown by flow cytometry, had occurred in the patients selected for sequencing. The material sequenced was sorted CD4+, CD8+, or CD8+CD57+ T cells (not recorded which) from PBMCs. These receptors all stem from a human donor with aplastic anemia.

The CDR3 DNA is TGTGCCAGCTCACCAAGTGACAATCAGCCCCAGCATTTT. This gives the protein CASSPSDNQPQHF. The chain uses TRBV18 and TRBJ1-5; no definite D call. Germline lookup yields CDR1 KGHSH and CDR2 LQKENI. V lost 2 bases, J lost 3 bases, and 5 bases lay in between. The CDR3 has 13 amino acids.

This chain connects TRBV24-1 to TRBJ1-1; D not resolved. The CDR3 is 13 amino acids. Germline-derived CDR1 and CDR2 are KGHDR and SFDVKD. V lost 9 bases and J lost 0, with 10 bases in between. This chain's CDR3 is CATCAAVNTEAFF. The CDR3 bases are TGTGCCACCTGCGCGGCCGTGAACACTGAAGCTTTCTTT.

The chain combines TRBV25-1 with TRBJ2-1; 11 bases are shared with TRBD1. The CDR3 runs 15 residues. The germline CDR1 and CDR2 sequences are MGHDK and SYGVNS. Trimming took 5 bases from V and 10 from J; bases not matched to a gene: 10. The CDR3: CASSTGQGVWREQFF. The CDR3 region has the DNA TGTGCCAGCAGTACGGGACAGGGGGTCTGGAGGGAGCAGTTCTTC.

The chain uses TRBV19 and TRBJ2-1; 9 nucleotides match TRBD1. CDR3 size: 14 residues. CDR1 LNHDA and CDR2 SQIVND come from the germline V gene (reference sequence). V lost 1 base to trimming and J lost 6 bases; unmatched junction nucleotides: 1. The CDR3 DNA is TGTGCCAGTAGTATAGTGGGACAGGGCAATGAGCAGTTCTTC. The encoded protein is CASSIVGQGNEQFF.

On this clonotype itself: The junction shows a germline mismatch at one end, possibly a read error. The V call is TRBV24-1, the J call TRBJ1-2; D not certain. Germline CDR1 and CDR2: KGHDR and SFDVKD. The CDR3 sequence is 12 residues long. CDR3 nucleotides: TGTGCCACCAGTGAGGGCGGCCTCGGCTGCACCTTC. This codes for CATSEGGLGCTF.

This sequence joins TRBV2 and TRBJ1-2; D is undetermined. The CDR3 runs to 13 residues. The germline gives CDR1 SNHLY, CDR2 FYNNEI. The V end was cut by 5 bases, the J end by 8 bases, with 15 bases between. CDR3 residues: CASSLNSFGGYTF. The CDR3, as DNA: TGTGCCAGCAGTTTAAACAGCTTCGGGGGCTACACCTTC. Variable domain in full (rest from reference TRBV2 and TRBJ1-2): EPEVTQTPSHQVTQMGQEVILRCVPISNHLYFYWYRQILGQKVEFLVSFYNNEISEKSEIFDDQFSVERPDGSNFTLKIRSTKLEDSAMYFCASSLNSFGGYTFGSGTRLTVV.

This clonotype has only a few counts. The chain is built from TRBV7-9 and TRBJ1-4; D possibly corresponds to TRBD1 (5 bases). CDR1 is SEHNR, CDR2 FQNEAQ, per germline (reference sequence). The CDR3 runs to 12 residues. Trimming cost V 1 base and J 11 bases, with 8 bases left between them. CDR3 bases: TGTGCCAGCAGCTTAGAGGGACTTAAACTGTTTTTT. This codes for CASSLEGLKLFF.

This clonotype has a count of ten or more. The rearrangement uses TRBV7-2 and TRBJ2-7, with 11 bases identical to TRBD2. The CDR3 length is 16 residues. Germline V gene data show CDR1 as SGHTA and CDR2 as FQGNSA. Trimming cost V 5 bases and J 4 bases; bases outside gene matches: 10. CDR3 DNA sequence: TGTGCCAGCAGCATTAGCGGGGGGGCGGTGGTTTACGAGCAGTACTTC. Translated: CASSISGGAVVYEQYF. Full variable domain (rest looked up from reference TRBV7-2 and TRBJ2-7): GAGVSQSPSNKVTEKGKDVELRCDPISGHTALYWYRQSLGQGLEFLIYFQGNSAPDKSGLPSDRFSAERTGGSVSTLTIQRTQQEDSAVYLCASSISGGAVVYEQYFGPGTRLTVT.

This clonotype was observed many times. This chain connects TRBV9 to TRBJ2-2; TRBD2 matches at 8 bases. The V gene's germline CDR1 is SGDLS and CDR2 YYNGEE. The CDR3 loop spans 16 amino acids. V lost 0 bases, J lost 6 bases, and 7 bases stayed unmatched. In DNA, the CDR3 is TGTGCCAGCAGCGTAGGGGGTAGCGGGGCCTCCGGGGAGCTGTTTTTT. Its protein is CASSVGGSGASGELFF.

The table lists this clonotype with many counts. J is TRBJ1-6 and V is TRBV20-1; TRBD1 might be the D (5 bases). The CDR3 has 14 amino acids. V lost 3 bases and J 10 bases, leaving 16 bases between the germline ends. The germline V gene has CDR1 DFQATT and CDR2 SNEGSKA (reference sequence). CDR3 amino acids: CSARVVGPGSPLHF. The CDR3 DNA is TGCAGTGCTAGGGTTGTGGGGCCGGGGTCACCCCTCCACTTT.

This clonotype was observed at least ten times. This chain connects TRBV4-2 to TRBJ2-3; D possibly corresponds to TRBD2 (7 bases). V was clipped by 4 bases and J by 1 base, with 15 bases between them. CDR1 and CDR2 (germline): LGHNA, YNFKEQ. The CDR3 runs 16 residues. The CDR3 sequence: CASSLFRGGGTDTQYF. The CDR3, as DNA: TGTGCCAGCAGCCTATTTAGGGGGGGGGGCACAGATACGCAGTATTTT.

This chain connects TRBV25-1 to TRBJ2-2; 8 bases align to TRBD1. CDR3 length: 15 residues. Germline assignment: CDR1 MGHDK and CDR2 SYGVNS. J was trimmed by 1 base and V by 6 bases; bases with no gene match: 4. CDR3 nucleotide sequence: TGTGCCAGCAGCCCACAGGGGGGGAACACCGGGGAGCTGTTTTTT. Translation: CASSPQGGNTGELFF.

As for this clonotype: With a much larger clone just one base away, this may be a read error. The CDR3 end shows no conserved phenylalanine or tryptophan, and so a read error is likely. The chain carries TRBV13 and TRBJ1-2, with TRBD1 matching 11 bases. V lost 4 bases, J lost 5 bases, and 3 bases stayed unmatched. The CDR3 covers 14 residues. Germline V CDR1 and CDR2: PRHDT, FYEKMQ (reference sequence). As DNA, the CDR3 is TGTGCCAGCAGCTGGGACAGGGGGTGGTATGGCTACACCTCC. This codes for CASSWDRGWYGYTS.

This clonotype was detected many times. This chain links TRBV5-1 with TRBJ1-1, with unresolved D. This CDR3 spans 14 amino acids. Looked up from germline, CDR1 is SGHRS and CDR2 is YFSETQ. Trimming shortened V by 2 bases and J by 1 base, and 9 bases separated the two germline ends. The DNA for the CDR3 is TGCGCCAGCAGCTTCAGCTTCCCGAACACTGAAGCTTTCTTT. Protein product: CASSFSFPNTEAFF.

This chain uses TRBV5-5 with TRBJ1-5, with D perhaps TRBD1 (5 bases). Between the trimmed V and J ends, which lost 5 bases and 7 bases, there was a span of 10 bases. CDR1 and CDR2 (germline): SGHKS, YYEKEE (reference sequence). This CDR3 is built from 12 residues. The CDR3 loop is CASRGVGQPQHF. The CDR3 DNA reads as TGTGCCAGCAGGGGGGTCGGCCAGCCCCAGCATTTT.

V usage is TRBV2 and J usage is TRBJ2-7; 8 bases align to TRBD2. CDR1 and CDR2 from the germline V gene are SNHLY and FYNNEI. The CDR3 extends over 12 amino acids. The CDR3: CASRRGEAEQYV. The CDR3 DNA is TGTGCCAGCAGGCGGGGGGAGGCTGAGCAGTACGTT.

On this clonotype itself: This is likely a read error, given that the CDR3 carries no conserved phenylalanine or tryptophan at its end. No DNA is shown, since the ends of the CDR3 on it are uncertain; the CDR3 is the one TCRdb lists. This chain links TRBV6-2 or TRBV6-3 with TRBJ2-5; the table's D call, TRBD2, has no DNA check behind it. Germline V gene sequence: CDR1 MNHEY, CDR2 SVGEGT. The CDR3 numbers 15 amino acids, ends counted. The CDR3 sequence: CASSAVGLAGGDYYS.

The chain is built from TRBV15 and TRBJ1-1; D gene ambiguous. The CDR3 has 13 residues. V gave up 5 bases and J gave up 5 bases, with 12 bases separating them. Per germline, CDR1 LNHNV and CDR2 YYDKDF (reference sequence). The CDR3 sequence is CATSPRGDTEAFF. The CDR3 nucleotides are TGTGCCACCAGCCCGCGTGGGGATACTGAAGCTTTCTTT. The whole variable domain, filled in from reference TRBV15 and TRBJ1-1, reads DAMVIQNPRYQVTQFGKPVTLSCSQTLNHNVMYWYQQKSSQAPKLLFHYYDKDFNNEADTPDNFQSRRPNTSFCFLDIRSPGLGDTAMYLCATSPRGDTEAFFGQGTRLTVV.

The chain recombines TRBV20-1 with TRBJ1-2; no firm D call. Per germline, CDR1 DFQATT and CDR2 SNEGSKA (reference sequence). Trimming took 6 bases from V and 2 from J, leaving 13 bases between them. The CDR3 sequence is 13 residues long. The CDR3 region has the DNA TGCAGTGCCTTGCGGACCGAAAACTATGGCTACACCTTC. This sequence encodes CSALRTENYGYTF.

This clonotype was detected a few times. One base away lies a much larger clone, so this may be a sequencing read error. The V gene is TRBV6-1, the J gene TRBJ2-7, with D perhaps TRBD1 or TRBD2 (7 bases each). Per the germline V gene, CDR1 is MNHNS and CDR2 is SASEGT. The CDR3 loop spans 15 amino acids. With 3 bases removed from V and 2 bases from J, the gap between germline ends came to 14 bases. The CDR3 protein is CASSEGGGYTYEQYF. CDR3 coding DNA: TGTGCCAGCAGTGAGGGAGGGGGCTACACCTACGAGCAGTACTTC.

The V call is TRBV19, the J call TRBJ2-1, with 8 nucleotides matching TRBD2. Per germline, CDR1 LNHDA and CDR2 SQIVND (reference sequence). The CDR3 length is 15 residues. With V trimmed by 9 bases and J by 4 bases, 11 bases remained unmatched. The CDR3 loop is CASSLVAGGYNEQFF. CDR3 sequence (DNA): TGTGCCAGCAGCTTAGTGGCGGGGGGTTACAATGAGCAGTTCTTC.